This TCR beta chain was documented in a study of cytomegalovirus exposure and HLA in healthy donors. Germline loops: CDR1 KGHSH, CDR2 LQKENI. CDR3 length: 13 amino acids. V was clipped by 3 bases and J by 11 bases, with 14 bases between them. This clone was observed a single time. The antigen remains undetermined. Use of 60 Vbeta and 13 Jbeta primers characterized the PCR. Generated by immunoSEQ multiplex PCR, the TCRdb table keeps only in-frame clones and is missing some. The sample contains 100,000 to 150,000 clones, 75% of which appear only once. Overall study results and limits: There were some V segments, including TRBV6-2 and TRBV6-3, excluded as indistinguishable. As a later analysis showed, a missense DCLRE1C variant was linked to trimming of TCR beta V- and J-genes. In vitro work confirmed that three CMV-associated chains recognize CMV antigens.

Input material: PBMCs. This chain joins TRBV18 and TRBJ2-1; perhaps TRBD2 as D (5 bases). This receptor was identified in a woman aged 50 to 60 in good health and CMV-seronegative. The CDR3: CASSPDSREQQFF. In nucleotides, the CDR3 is TGTGCCAGCTCACCGGATTCGAGGGAACAGCAGTTCTTC.